The present entry profiles one T cell receptor beta chain with its context. Antigen specificity is unknown. These data belong to a study of shared clonotypes between healthy human individuals. Points from the study as a whole: The four-donor shared clonotypes exceeded non-shared clonotypes in generation probability, with non-shared ones scoring lower. Sharing across four donors was highest in naive CD4 (around 5%) and lowest in memory CD8 (roughly 0.4%).

CD8 cells classed as naive were CD45RO-negative and positively selected for CCR7, excluding terminally differentiated effector memory CD45RA+ cells. The CDR3 totals 13 residues. Germline V gene data show CDR1 as SNHLY and CDR2 as FYNNEI. J gave up 2 bases and V 7 bases, and 5 bases lay outside the gene matches. The method was immunoSEQ multiplex PCR; TCRdb's version includes in-frame clones alone and lacks a portion of them. The data show roughly 570,000 clones, roughly 98% seen once. The receptor was derived from a man aged 25-45 years in good health. The rearrangement uses TRBV2 and TRBJ2-7, with 7 bases fitting TRBD2. Sequencing was done on a sample of naive CD8+ T cells sorted from blood. CDR3 DNA: TGTGCCAGCAAGGCGGGAGTAACCTACGAGCAGTACTTC. Translating gives CASKAGVTYEQYF. Looking up the rest from reference TRBV2 and TRBJ2-7 gives the full variable domain: EPEVTQTPSHQVTQMGQEVILRCVPISNHLYFYWYRQILGQKVEFLVSFYNNEISEKSEIFDDQFSVERPDGSNFTLKIRSTKLEDSAMYFCASKAGVTYEQYFGPGTRLTVT.